This entry is about one T cell receptor beta chain. The sample comes from a study of OX40 agonist ivuxolimab in advanced cancers. Sequencing was performed with immunoSEQ multiplex PCR; in TCRdb, only in-frame clones are kept and a portion is missing. Of about 21,000 clones listed, roughly 82% are singletons. The material sequenced was CD4+ or CD8+ T cells sorted from blood, taken in a trial of the OX40 agonist ivuxolimab. This TCR came from an adult with an advanced solid tumor such as melanoma, head and neck, liver or kidney cancer.

The CDR3 DNA reads TGTGCCAGCAGTCCCTACAGGGGAGGAGATACGCAGTATTTT. This encodes CASSPYRGGDTQYF. This chain uses TRBV27 with TRBJ2-3; a weak D match, TRBD1 (7 bases). The CDR3 extends over 14 amino acids. V lost 5 bases, J lost 5 bases, and 14 bases lay in between. Germline CDR1 and CDR2: MNHEY and SMNVEV (reference sequence).